The T cell receptor (beta chain) under discussion was sequenced for a study of neoadjuvant anti-PD-1 for oral cavity cancer. Study-level information: Non-progressing patients received a fourth nivolumab dose near day 43, then surgery on days 50-56.

Findings and limits, study-wide: Each response group had just a few patients in TCR analyses. Higher pretreatment blood Treg/Th17 ratios correlated with higher pretreatment blood and lower post-treatment tumor TCRbeta clonality.

From germline, CDR1 is SGHTA and CDR2 FQGNSA. V was pared by 2 bases and J by 5 bases, with 9 bases of the junction left unmatched. The CDR3 has 16 amino acids. Data came from immunoSEQ multiplex PCR; TCRdb stores just in-frame clones and leaves some out. Of tens of thousands of clones in the sample, approximately 79% are singletons; the top ten hold 2.6%. Of note for this clone: The antigen is undetermined.

The chain couples TRBV7-2 to TRBJ2-1, with TRBD1 matching over 7 bases. The receptor was isolated from a person between 35 and 79 years old with oral cavity squamous cell carcinoma. The sequencing used PBMCs, collected before nivolumab (anti-PD-1) treatment. CDR3 in DNA: TGTGCCAGCAGCTTAAGGGGGCAGGGTCTGAACAATGAGCAGTTCTTC. Its protein is CASSLRGQGLNNEQFF.